A selection of T cell receptor beta chains follows, all from one sample in a study of OX40 agonist ivuxolimab in advanced cancers. Profiled with immunoSEQ multiplex PCR; TCRdb holds only in-frame clones, not every one. The table records tens of thousands of clones, around 86% of them present only once. Source: CD4+ or CD8+ T cells sorted from blood, taken in a trial of the OX40 agonist ivuxolimab. These receptors all stem from an adult with an advanced solid tumor such as melanoma, head and neck, liver or kidney cancer. The CDR3 runs from the conserved cysteine through the conserved F or W. The D gene is left open where the match is weak. Clone sizes are given selectively: once, few, many, or a class where the clone is expanded.

TRBD2	-	TRBV30	TRBJ2-7	CAWRGGGSSYEQYF	TGTGCCTGGCGTGGGGGGGGGAGCTCCTACGAGCAGTACTTC
TRBD2	-	TRBV4-3	TRBJ2-1	CASSPGLAGGMGNEQFF	TGCGCCAGCAGCCCTGGGCTAGCGGGGGGAATGGGGAATGAGCAGTTCTTC
-	-	TRBV6-5	TRBJ1-1	CASSPGPESYFF	TGTGCCAGCAGCCCTGGGCCCGAGAGCTACTTCTTT
-	-	TRBV5-1	TRBJ2-2	CASSFEGNTGELFF	TGCGCCAGCAGCTTCGAAGGTAACACCGGGGAGCTGTTTTTT
TRBD2	-	TRBV29-1	TRBJ2-1	CSVSLESGGSDEQFF	TGCAGCGTTTCATTAGAGAGCGGGGGCAGCGATGAGCAGTTCTTC
-	-	TRBV10-3	TRBJ1-4	CAISESTEANEKLFF	TGTGCCATCAGTGAGTCTACAGAAGCTAATGAAAAACTGTTTTTT
TRBD2	once	TRBV5-1	TRBJ2-7	CASSYGLAYEQYF	TGCGCCAGCAGCTACGGACTAGCCTACGAGCAGTACTTC
TRBD1	-	TRBV4-2	TRBJ1-1	CASSQDSGGTEAFF	TGTGCCAGCAGCCAAGATTCAGGGGGAACTGAAGCTTTCTTT
TRBD1	-	TRBV5-6	TRBJ2-5	CASREYPGTGGTQYF	TGTGCCAGCAGGGAATACCCTGGGACAGGTGGGACCCAGTACTTC
-	-	TRBV6-5	TRBJ1-2	CASSSPAGNYGYTF	TGTGCCAGCAGTTCGCCAGCCGGTAACTATGGCTACACCTTC
-	-	TRBV6-6	TRBJ1-1	CASSYAENTEAFF	TGTGCCAGCAGTTACGCAGAGAACACTGAAGCTTTCTTT
TRBD2	-	TRBV11-3	TRBJ2-4	CASSLDWAGGPAKNIQYF	TGTGCCAGCAGCTTAGATTGGGCGGGGGGCCCTGCCAAAAACATTCAGTACTTC
TRBD1	-	TRBV7-2	TRBJ2-1	CASSFDRGTNEQFF	TGTGCCAGCAGCTTTGACAGGGGGACAAATGAGCAGTTCTTC
-	-	TRBV5-1	TRBJ2-1	CASSLASNEQFF	TGCGCCAGCAGCTTGGCCTCGAATGAGCAGTTCTTC
TRBD2	-	TRBV19	TRBJ2-1	CASSIVTSGVIEQFF	TGTGCCAGTAGTATAGTGACTAGCGGGGTGATAGAGCAGTTCTTC